The 32 T cell receptor beta chains reported below all come from one sample, sequenced in a study of response to subunit inactivated influenza vaccine (dated by TCRdb to between 2017 and 2018). The library was made by RT-PCR. Sequencing was carried out with an Illumina HiSeq 2500. TCRdb took the public reads, trimmed them with fastp at Q25, ran MiXCR for clone calling and kept in-frame beta chains. CDR3 protein sequences are deduplicated, and each keeps its most common genes and DNA. Here the sample has under 850,000 distinct CDR3 sequences; about 18% occur a single time. The ten largest account for under 13% of the sample. This specimen consisted of PBMCs from blood, obtained 5 to 6 days after vaccination. These receptors came from a man in his fifties or sixties who received an inactivated influenza vaccine. Donor details come from another sample of the same person, matched by shared clones.

This clonotype turned up a few times. The chain joins TRBV20-1 to TRBJ1-1; the D gene is possibly TRBD1 (5 bases). V gave up 1 base and J gave up 6 bases, with 12 bases separating them. The CDR3 sequence is 13 residues long. Germline CDR1 reads DFQATT; CDR2 reads SNEGSKA (reference sequence). CDR3 residues: CSARVGPRPEAFF. The CDR3 DNA sequence: TGCAGTGCTAGAGTGGGGCCCCGCCCTGAAGCTTTCTTT.

The chain combines TRBV28 with TRBJ1-4, with 10 bases aligning to TRBD1. Trimming cost V 4 bases and J 8 bases; bases outside gene matches: 10. Germline CDR1 and CDR2: MDHEN and SYDVKM. The CDR3 is made up of 16 amino acids. CDR3 coding DNA: TGTGCCAGCAGTTACAAAAGACAGGGGGCGAGAGAAAAACTGTTTTTT. Translating it yields CASSYKRQGAREKLFF.

The chain employs TRBV20-1 and TRBJ2-2; D gene ambiguous. The V and J ends lost 1 base and 6 bases respectively, with 15 bases between them. This CDR3 is built from 15 residues. CDR1 and CDR2 (germline): DFQATT, SNEGSKA (reference sequence). CDR3 in amino acids: CSARGSGFNAGELFF. CDR3 nucleotides: TGCAGTGCTAGAGGTTCTGGGTTTAACGCCGGGGAGCTGTTTTTT.

The chain employs TRBV11-2 and TRBJ2-3, with D tentatively TRBD2 (8 bases). This CDR3 spans 17 amino acids. V lost 4 bases and J 2 bases, leaving 19 bases between the germline ends. The germline V gene encodes CDR1 SGHAT and CDR2 FQNNGV. The CDR3 loop reads CASSYRGGTEPTDTQYF. The CDR3 DNA reads TGTGCCAGCAGCTACCGCGGGGGGACAGAGCCCACAGATACGCAGTATTTT. The variable domain in full, completed from reference TRBV11-2 and TRBJ2-3, reads EAGVAQSPRYKIIEKRQSVAFWCNPISGHATLYWYQQILGQGPKLLIQFQNNGVVDDSQLPKDRFSAERLKGVDSTLKIQPAKLEDSAVYLCASSYRGGTEPTDTQYFGPGTRLTVL.

This chain joins TRBV4-3 and TRBJ2-1; D may be TRBD2 (7 bases). This CDR3 region has 13 residues. The germline CDR1 and CDR2 sequences are LGHNA and YSLEER. The V gene lost 0 bases and the J gene lost 12 bases, with 12 bases spanning the gap. CDR3 sequence: CASSQDKGGRQFF. Written as DNA, the CDR3 is TGCGCCAGCAGCCAAGATAAGGGGGGGCGGCAGTTCTTC.

This chain uses TRBV6-2 or TRBV6-3 with TRBJ2-2; TRBD2 matches 7 bases. CDR3 length equals 15 residues. CDR1 and CDR2 (germline): MNHEY, SVGEGT. With 7 bases clipped from V and 7 bases from J, the junction kept 12 bases outside the gene matches. The CDR3 sequence is CASIPGGSRFGELFF. In DNA, the CDR3 is TGTGCCAGCATCCCGGGCGGGAGCCGATTCGGGGAGCTGTTTTTT.

This clonotype was detected only once. J is TRBJ2-5 and V is TRBV4-3; 12 bases line up with TRBD2. There are 14 residues in the CDR3. Germline-derived CDR1 and CDR2 are LGHNA and YSLEER. The DNA for the CDR3 is TGCGTCCCGCCGGCTAGCGGGGGGGAAGAGACCCAGTACTTC. Protein product: CVPPASGGEETQYF.

This clonotype has just a few counts. With a much larger clone just one base away, this may be a read error. This chain connects TRBV6-6 to TRBJ2-3, with D unclear. V gave up 10 bases and J gave up 6 bases, with 11 bases separating them. In germline, CDR1 is MNHNY, CDR2 SVGAGI (reference sequence). The CDR3 is 11 residues long. CDR3 sequence: CATTVRDTQYF. CDR3 bases: TGTGCCACCACCGTCCGGGATACGCAGTATTTT.

This clonotype was recorded at least ten times. The chain employs TRBV27 and TRBJ1-1; no firm D call. CDR1 MNHEY and CDR2 SMNVEV come from the germline V gene (reference sequence). Trimming removed 3 bases at V and 0 bases at J, with 5 bases between. The CDR3 spans 13 residues. This CDR3 is CASSFQMNTEAFF. CDR3 in DNA: TGTGCCAGCAGTTTCCAGATGAACACTGAAGCTTTCTTT.

This clonotype came up a few times. J is TRBJ2-7 and V is TRBV28; D possibly matches TRBD1 or TRBD2 (5 bases each). V dropped 4 bases and J dropped 2 bases, with 12 bases sitting between them. Germline CDR1 reads MDHEN; CDR2 reads SYDVKM. This CDR3 comprises 14 residues. The CDR3 bases are TGTGCCAGCAGTTCGGGGCAGTTGACCTACGAGCAGTACTTC. Translating gives CASSSGQLTYEQYF.

This clonotype was recorded only once. The chain links TRBV4-3 to TRBJ2-3, with TRBD2 identical over 9 bases. The CDR3 extends over 17 amino acids. Germline V gene sequence: CDR1 LGHNA, CDR2 YSLEER. Unmatched junction bases numbered 11, after V lost 0 bases and J lost 7 bases. The CDR3 reads CASSQDAASGKSNTQYF. In DNA, the CDR3 is TGCGCCAGCAGCCAAGACGCGGCTAGCGGGAAGTCAAATACGCAGTATTTT.

The chain employs TRBV28 and TRBJ2-1; no clear D. The V and J ends lost 5 bases and 9 bases respectively, with 17 bases between them. This CDR3 region has 14 residues. Germline CDR1 MDHEN, CDR2 SYDVKM. CDR3 sequence: CASSPRARGTEQFF. The CDR3 DNA reads TGTGCCAGCAGTCCCCGGGCCCGAGGAACTGAGCAGTTCTTC. The full variable domain, rest sourced from reference TRBV28 and TRBJ2-1, is DVKVTQSSRYLVKRTGEKVFLECVQDMDHENMFWYRQDPGLGLRLIYFSYDVKMKEKGDIPEGYSVSREKKERFSLILESASTNQTSMYLCASSPRARGTEQFFGPGTRLTVL.

This clonotype was seen at least ten times. The chain uses TRBV4-1 and TRBJ2-1; 13 bases fit TRBD2. The CDR3 is made up of 16 amino acids. V shed 1 base and J 7 bases; nucleotides not matched to a gene: 4. Germline V lookup: CDR1 MGHRA, CDR2 YSYEKL. The CDR3 loop is CASSQARLAGGNEQFF. The CDR3 region has the DNA TGCGCCAGCAGCCAAGCGAGACTAGCGGGAGGTAATGAGCAGTTCTTC.

This clonotype appeared a few times. The rearrangement joins TRBV5-6 to TRBJ2-7, with D perhaps matching TRBD2 (6 bases). Trimming stripped 6 bases from V and 0 bases from J, with 16 bases between. Per germline, CDR1 SGHDT and CDR2 YYEEEE. The CDR3 consists of 15 residues. CDR3 bases: TGTGCCAGCATGTGGAGTGGGGGGATCTCCTACGAGCAGTACTTC. It specifies CASMWSGGISYEQYF. The complete variable domain, with remaining parts taken from reference TRBV5-6 and TRBJ2-7, reads DAGVTQSPTHLIKTRGQQVTLRCSPKSGHDTVSWYQQALGQGPQFIFQYYEEEERQRGNFPDRFSGHQFPNYSSELNVNALLLGDSALYLCASMWSGGISYEQYFGPGTRLTVT.

This clonotype appeared a few times. CDR3 residues: CSCRTSMNTEAFF. CDR3 in DNA: TGCAGCTGCCGGACAAGCATGAACACTGAAGCTTTCTTT. This chain joins TRBV29-1 and TRBJ1-1; weak D call: TRBD1 (5 bases). V shed 8 bases and J shed 0 bases, with 13 bases lying between them. Germline V gives CDR1 SQVTM, CDR2 ANQGSEA. The CDR3 is made up of 13 amino acids.

The V call is TRBV28, the J call TRBJ2-1; 7 bases line up with TRBD2. Germline V gives CDR1 MDHEN, CDR2 SYDVKM. Losses at the gene ends were 8 bases for V and 1 base for J; bases not matched to a gene: 8. There are 15 residues in the CDR3. CDR3: CASADGGYSYNEQFF. For the CDR3, the DNA is TGTGCCAGCGCGGACGGGGGGTATTCCTACAATGAGCAGTTCTTC. Using reference TRBV28 and TRBJ2-1 for the parts outside the CDR3, the full variable domain is DVKVTQSSRYLVKRTGEKVFLECVQDMDHENMFWYRQDPGLGLRLIYFSYDVKMKEKGDIPEGYSVSREKKERFSLILESASTNQTSMYLCASADGGYSYNEQFFGPGTRLTVL.

This clonotype has a count of ten or more. This chain uses TRBV12-3 or TRBV12-4 with TRBJ2-7; either TRBD1 or TRBD2 may supply D (5 bases each). This CDR3 is built from 14 residues. Trimming cost V 6 bases and J 3 bases, with 15 bases left between them. The CDR3 protein is CASSTPGTSYEQYF. CDR3 in DNA: TGTGCCAGCAGCACTCCCGGGACGAGCTACGAGCAGTACTTC.

This clonotype was observed a handful of times. The chain joins TRBV14 to TRBJ2-3; D assignment may be TRBD1 or TRBD2 (6 bases each). The V gene lost 2 bases and the J gene lost 0 bases, with 12 bases spanning the gap. CDR3 length: 16 residues. Germline CDR1 reads SGHDN; CDR2 reads FVKESK. The CDR3 reads CASSQMRDTSTDTQYF. The CDR3 DNA reads as TGTGCCAGCAGCCAAATGCGGGACACTAGCACAGATACGCAGTATTTT.

This chain connects TRBV7-9 to TRBJ2-5; TRBD1 or TRBD2 may be the D gene (5 bases each). CDR3 length equals 16 residues. Germline-derived CDR1 and CDR2 are SEHNR and FQNEAQ (reference sequence). The V and J ends lost 4 bases and 4 bases respectively, with 19 bases between them. CDR3 sequence: CASSSLTGTSRETQYF. The CDR3 DNA is TGTGCCAGCAGCTCCCTCACCGGGACCTCGAGAGAGACCCAGTACTTC.

A note on this clonotype: At one boundary the junction diverges from the germline segment, which might be a read error. The J gene is TRBJ1-5, the V gene TRBV29-1; D is possibly TRBD1 (6 bases). Germline values: CDR1 SQVTM, CDR2 ANQGSEA. This CDR3 has 13 amino acids. In nucleotides, the CDR3 is TGCAGCGTAGAAGTGGGGGGCCATCAGCCCCAGCATTTT. The encoded protein is CSVEVGGHQPQHF.

This clonotype was recorded a few times. The chain is built from TRBV20-1 and TRBJ1-2; possibly TRBD1 for D (5 bases). The CDR3 is made up of 14 amino acids. V was pared by 3 bases and J by 5 bases, with 16 bases between. The V gene's germline CDR1 is DFQATT and CDR2 SNEGSKA (reference sequence). The CDR3 DNA reads as TGCAGTGCTAGCCCCCCGGGGGGTGGGTATGGCTACACCTTC. It codes for CSASPPGGGYGYTF.

This clonotype has a handful of counts. The genes are TRBV20-1 and TRBJ2-1; D is undetermined. Trimming stripped 4 bases from V and 6 bases from J, with 7 bases between. CDR3 length equals 11 residues. Germline CDR1 DFQATT, CDR2 SNEGSKA (reference sequence). The CDR3 reads CSAKDANEQFF. CDR3 nucleotide sequence: TGCAGTGCTAAGGACGCCAATGAGCAGTTCTTC.

V and J are TRBV18 and TRBJ2-7; D possibly corresponds to TRBD2 (5 bases). V dropped 1 base and J dropped 7 bases, with 14 bases sitting between them. CDR1 KGHSH and CDR2 LQKENI come from the germline V gene. The CDR3 extends over 14 amino acids. Written as DNA, the CDR3 is TGTGCCAGCTCACCACGGAGGCAGCCAGCTGAGCAGTACTTC. The encoded protein is CASSPRRQPAEQYF.

This clonotype was recorded a few times. The chain links TRBV2 to TRBJ2-1; 8 bases fit TRBD1. Germline assignment: CDR1 SNHLY and CDR2 FYNNEI. The CDR3 has 13 residues. V shed 4 bases, J shed 9 bases, and the junction held 5 bases outside the gene matches. The CDR3 sequence: CASSGQGSSEQFF. DNA of the CDR3: TGTGCCAGCAGTGGACAGGGGAGTAGTGAGCAGTTCTTC.

V and J are TRBV9 and TRBJ2-2; no definite D call. Germline loops: CDR1 SGDLS, CDR2 YYNGEE. V lost 1 base to trimming and J lost 5 bases, with 9 bases between them. This CDR3 contains 14 residues. The CDR3 loop reads CASSVIPVTGELFF. The CDR3, as DNA: TGTGCCAGCAGCGTAATTCCAGTTACCGGGGAGCTGTTTTTT.

This clonotype was found a few times. This chain links TRBV10-3 with TRBJ1-4, with D possibly TRBD1 on 5 matching bases. Germline CDR1 is ENHRY and CDR2 is SYGVKD. This CDR3 has 13 residues. Between the trimmed V and J ends, which lost 2 bases and 6 bases, there was a span of 7 bases. CDR3 sequence (DNA): TGTGCCATCAGTGAGATGGGGGATGAAAAACTGTTTTTT. Translated, it gives CAISEMGDEKLFF.

V and J are TRBV27 and TRBJ2-1; 9 bases match TRBD2. This CDR3 spans 16 amino acids. V gave up 1 base and J gave up 3 bases; unmatched junction bases: 4. Germline CDR1 MNHEY, CDR2 SMNVEV (reference sequence). CDR3 loop: CASSLLTTSGYNEQFF. DNA of the CDR3: TGTGCCAGCAGTTTATTAACGACTAGCGGCTACAATGAGCAGTTCTTC.

V is TRBV20-1 and J is TRBJ1-6; a weak D match, TRBD1 (5 bases). The V gene's germline CDR1 is DFQATT and CDR2 SNEGSKA (reference sequence). CDR3 length: 16 residues. The V end lost 0 bases, the J end lost 2 bases, and 11 bases lay between the germline ends. As DNA, the CDR3 is TGCAGTGCTAGAGAGGGGGGACGTGCCTATAATTCACCCCTCCACTTT. Its protein product is CSAREGGRAYNSPLHF.

The chain has TRBV5-6 and TRBJ2-5; D gene uncertain. Germline V gene lookup returns CDR1 SGHDT and CDR2 YYEEEE. V was trimmed by 4 bases and J by 3 bases, leaving 13 bases between them. The length of the CDR3 is 14 residues. In nucleotides, the CDR3 is TGTGCCAGCAGCCCCCCTCGTGGAAAAGAGACCCAGTACTTC. Its protein product is CASSPPRGKETQYF.

CDR3 coding DNA: TGCGCCAGCAGCCAAGACCGGACGGCAATGAATGAAAAACTGTTTTTT. Protein: CASSQDRTAMNEKLFF. The genes are TRBV4-1 and TRBJ1-4; D ambiguous. V lost 0 bases to trimming and J lost 5 bases, with 13 bases between them. The CDR3 is made up of 16 amino acids. The germline V gene encodes CDR1 MGHRA and CDR2 YSYEKL.

This clonotype was observed once. The chain couples TRBV29-1 to TRBJ2-3; perhaps D is TRBD1 or TRBD2 (5 bases each). CDR1 SQVTM and CDR2 ANQGSEA come from the germline V gene. The CDR3 sequence is 13 residues long. V shed 4 bases and J shed 4 bases, with 12 bases lying between them. The chain's CDR3 is CSVVRGGADTQYF. For the CDR3, the DNA is TGCAGCGTTGTTCGGGGCGGCGCAGATACGCAGTATTTT.

This chain connects TRBV3-1 to TRBJ2-1; D could derive from TRBD1 or TRBD2 (5 bases each). The germline CDR1 and CDR2 sequences are LGHDT and YNNKEL (reference sequence). V was clipped by 1 base and J by 4 bases, with 14 bases between them. This CDR3 is 16 amino acids long. The CDR3: CASSQGTGTYYNEQFF. The CDR3 DNA reads as TGTGCCAGCAGCCAAGGTACGGGGACGTATTACAATGAGCAGTTCTTC.